These 9 T cell receptor beta chains share one sample of origin, sequenced in a study of regulatory dendritic cells for organ transplantation. Sorted T cells were CFSE-labeled and cultured four to five days with allogeneic regulatory or mature dendritic cells at 1:10. Their target antigens are unknown. Sequenced by immunoSEQ multiplex PCR; TCRdb stores in-frame clones only, minus some. The table shows more than 20,000 clones, with approximately 83% occurring only once. Sequencing input: naive CD4+ T cells from blood cultured with dendritic cells. This sample's subset: CD45RA+ naive T cells. These receptors were collected from a human donor in good health.

This sequence joins TRBV5-1 and TRBJ1-1; D is undetermined. V was clipped by 0 bases and J by 3 bases, with 9 bases between them. This CDR3 region has 14 residues. Germline V lookup: CDR1 SGHRS, CDR2 YFSETQ. The CDR3 loop is CASSLERSYTEAFF. As DNA, the CDR3 is TGCGCCAGCAGCTTGGAACGGTCTTACACTGAAGCTTTCTTT.

In its sample, this clone was seen a few times. The J gene is TRBJ1-2, the V gene TRBV5-1; D is perhaps TRBD1 (5 bases). CDR3 length: 12 residues. V lost 1 base to trimming and J lost 6 bases, with 7 bases between them. The germline V gene encodes CDR1 SGHRS and CDR2 YFSETQ. The CDR3 DNA reads TGCGCCAGCAGCTTGCTGGGACATGGCTACACCTTC. Translation: CASSLLGHGYTF.

This clone was seen only once. This chain joins TRBV7-8 and TRBJ1-5; no definite D call. CDR3 length: 13 residues. The germline V gene has CDR1 SGHVS and CDR2 FQNEAQ. The V gene lost 4 bases and the J gene lost 7 bases, with 11 bases spanning the gap. The CDR3 nucleotides read TGTGCCAGCAGCTCGGCCGTAGGACAGCCCCAGCATTTT. Amino acids: CASSSAVGQPQHF.

The V call is TRBV18, the J call TRBJ1-1, with no clear D. The CDR3 runs to 14 residues. The V gene lost 3 bases and the J gene lost 5 bases, with 13 bases spanning the gap. Germline CDR1 is KGHSH and CDR2 is LQKENI. The CDR3 DNA follows: TGTGCCAGCTCACCTGGGATGTTTTGGACTGAAGCTTTCTTT. Translation gives CASSPGMFWTEAFF.

The chain carries TRBV27 and TRBJ2-7; possible D gene TRBD1, 6 bases. The germline gives CDR1 MNHEY, CDR2 SMNVEV (reference sequence). The V end lost 6 bases, the J end lost 1 base, and 13 bases lay between the germline ends. This CDR3 is 14 amino acids long. CDR3 DNA sequence: TGTGCCAGCAGCCGGACGGGGACATCCTACGAGCAGTACTTC. Its translation: CASSRTGTSYEQYF.

The chain recombines TRBV28 with TRBJ2-1, with TRBD2 matching 7 bases. Germline assignment: CDR1 MDHEN and CDR2 SYDVKM. The CDR3 has 17 residues. V trimming: 6 bases; J trimming: 7 bases; junction bases outside the gene matches: 18. The CDR3 here is CASSALGLGGPRNEQFF. The CDR3 coding sequence is TGTGCCAGCAGCGCCCTCGGTCTGGGAGGGCCGAGGAATGAGCAGTTCTTC.

The rearrangement joins TRBV6-6 to TRBJ2-5; D is tentatively TRBD1 or TRBD2 (6 bases each). Trimming shortened V by 3 bases and J by 5 bases, and 16 bases separated the two germline ends. Germline V gives CDR1 MNHNY, CDR2 SVGAGI (reference sequence). The CDR3 runs 15 residues. The CDR3 region has the DNA TGTGCCAGCAGTTATGGCACGGGGGCCCGTGAGACCCAGTACTTC. Amino acid sequence: CASSYGTGARETQYF.

This rearrangement joins TRBV5-4 to TRBJ2-7; D gene uncertain. CDR1 is SGHNT, CDR2 YYREEE, per germline (reference sequence). V shed 1 base and J shed 3 bases, with 2 bases lying between them. There are 11 residues in the CDR3. In nucleotides, the CDR3 is TGTGCCAGCAGCTTGCACTACGAGCAGTACTTC. Translated, it gives CASSLHYEQYF.

The chain employs TRBV28 and TRBJ1-2; 9 positions agree with TRBD1. The CDR3 has 15 amino acids. The trim removed 2 bases at V and 4 bases at J, leaving 5 bases unmatched. Germline CDR1 MDHEN, CDR2 SYDVKM. The CDR3 reads CASSLGGQGLYGYTF. The CDR3, as DNA: TGTGCCAGCAGTTTAGGGGGACAGGGACTCTATGGCTACACCTTC.